This T cell receptor (beta chain) was recovered during a study of T-cell reconstitution after alpha-beta-depleted transplantation in children. To note about this clonotype: Antigen specificity is unknown.

The germline V gene encodes CDR1 ENHRY and CDR2 SYGVKD. Trimming took 5 bases from V and 1 from J; bases not matched to a gene: 13. The CDR3 sequence is 18 residues long. Overall study findings and caveats: Reported findings indicate that, about two months after transplant, alpha-beta T cells came from several hundred expanded clones, which were derived from non-depleted graft cells. T-cell numbers and diversity, one year after transplant, stemmed largely from T cells that were newly produced.

The TCRbeta library incorporated unique molecular identifiers. TCRdb re-derived calls from the PCR reads in MiXCR, one entry per CDR3 protein. This table holds fewer than 700,000 distinct CDR3 sequences, 10% to 15% found once. Specimen: PBMCs, mostly from graft donor cells, collected 360 days after TCRalphabeta/CD19-depleted stem cell transplant. The TCR comes from a male patient aged 10 to 17 who had a stem cell transplant for acute myeloid leukemia, so the T cells may come from the graft donor. The chain carries TRBV10-3 and TRBJ1-5; 8 bases fit TRBD1. CDR3 in DNA: TGTGCCATCAGTCCGTCCGGACAGGGACTGGCAAGCAATCAGCCCCAGCATTTT. This gives the protein CAISPSGQGLASNQPQHF.